The 10 T cell receptor beta chains reported below all come from one sample, sequenced in a study of PD-1 blockade in classical Hodgkin lymphoma. Patients all relapsed after autologous stem cell transplantation, and there was variation in brentuximab vedotin exposure. Only in-frame clones appear in the TCRdb table, and some are missing; sequencing was by immunoSEQ multiplex PCR. The profile shows around 91,000 clones, roughly 79% of them singletons. Sequenced here: peripheral blood mononuclear cells (PBMCs), sampled before the second cycle of nivolumab. These receptors were obtained from a human donor with classical Hodgkin lymphoma.

V is TRBV28 and J is TRBJ2-7; 12 positions match TRBD1. Germline CDR1 is MDHEN and CDR2 is SYDVKM. The J segment lost 0 bases and the V segment lost 9 bases, leaving 3 bases of the junction unmatched. This CDR3 region has 14 residues. CDR3 nucleotide sequence: TGTGCCAGTAAGGGACAGGGGGCCTCCTACGAGCAGTACTTC. This encodes CASKGQGASYEQYF.

The chain is built from TRBV9 and TRBJ1-3; D call uncertain. The CDR3 loop spans 16 amino acids. Trimming took 0 bases from V and 2 from J, leaving 12 bases between them. Germline lookup yields CDR1 SGDLS and CDR2 YYNGEE. The CDR3 spells CASSVGADPPGNTIYF. In DNA, the CDR3 is TGTGCCAGCAGCGTAGGCGCAGATCCACCTGGAAACACCATATATTTT.

This sequence joins TRBV19 and TRBJ1-5; 7 positions match TRBD1. V lost 2 bases to trimming and J lost 7 bases; unmatched junction nucleotides: 8. The CDR3 loop spans 15 amino acids. Germline-derived CDR1 and CDR2 are LNHDA and SQIVND (reference sequence). CDR3 coding DNA: TGTGCCAGTAGTATAAGGTTGGGACAGTCCCAGCCCCAGCATTTT. Its translation is CASSIRLGQSQPQHF.

The CDR3 DNA sequence: TGTGCCAGCAGCCCTACCGGGACTTATAACACCGGGGAGCTGTTTTTT. As protein: CASSPTGTYNTGELFF. The V gene is TRBV7-3, the J gene TRBJ2-2; D might be TRBD2 (6 bases). The ends were cut back, 5 bases at V and 2 bases at J, with 15 bases in the middle. CDR1 and CDR2 from the germline V gene are SGHTA and FQGTGA. The CDR3 runs to 16 residues.

V is TRBV5-1 and J is TRBJ2-1; D not certain. The CDR3 contains 12 residues. Looked up from germline, CDR1 is SGHRS and CDR2 is YFSETQ. Deletions cut 5 bases from V and 6 bases from J, with 9 bases between. CDR3 nucleotide sequence: TGCGCCAGCAGAGAAATAGGCAATGAGCAGTTCTTC. This codes for CASREIGNEQFF.

V gene TRBV30 combines with J gene TRBJ1-3; unclear D gene. This CDR3 contains 11 residues. Trimming removed 5 bases from V and 3 bases from J, with 5 bases in between. CDR1 and CDR2 from the germline V gene are GTSNPN and SVGIG (reference sequence). CDR3 nucleotides: TGTGCCTGGGCCGTTGGAAACACCATATATTTT. Protein sequence: CAWAVGNTIYF.

CDR3 in DNA: TGTGCCAGCAGCTTAGCCCCACGGGGGGGAGGCCAAGAGACCCAGTACTTC. It encodes CASSLAPRGGGQETQYF. The chain has TRBV7-2 and TRBJ2-5; 8 bases line up with TRBD2. V shed 0 bases, J shed 1 base, and the junction held 7 bases outside the gene matches. CDR1 and CDR2 from the germline V gene are SGHTA and FQGNSA. The CDR3 is made up of 17 amino acids.

The chain uses TRBV9 and TRBJ1-1; tentatively, D is TRBD1 (6 bases). CDR1 and CDR2 (germline): SGDLS, YYNGEE. CDR3 length: 15 amino acids. V was trimmed by 0 bases and J by 4 bases, leaving 13 bases between them. The CDR3 reads CASSVVRGGGTEAFF. The CDR3 region has the DNA TGTGCCAGCAGCGTAGTACGAGGGGGAGGCACTGAAGCTTTCTTT.

The gene calls are TRBV7-9 and TRBJ2-1, with 7 nucleotides matching TRBD2. Germline CDR1 SEHNR, CDR2 FQNEAQ (reference sequence). V shed 5 bases and J 15 bases; nucleotides not matched to a gene: 10. The CDR3 contains 12 residues. The CDR3 protein is CASSQGLVFGFF. CDR3 coding DNA: TGTGCCAGCAGCCAAGGACTAGTCTTCGGGTTCTTC.

This clone is a singleton in its sample. The genes are TRBV10-3 and TRBJ2-2; perhaps TRBD2 as D (5 bases). V shed 4 bases and J shed 4 bases, with 13 bases lying between them. The length of the CDR3 is 15 residues. Germline assignment: CDR1 ENHRY and CDR2 SYGVKD. The CDR3 sequence: CAISGLPGSTGELFF. In nucleotides, the CDR3 is TGTGCCATCAGTGGGCTCCCGGGGAGCACCGGGGAGCTGTTTTTT.